This TCR beta chain was identified in a study of cytomegalovirus exposure and HLA in healthy donors (dated by TCRdb to between 2016 and 2019). For context, the study as a whole: According to a later analysis, one platform produced both the roughly 130 validation repertoires and the roughly 650 repertoires of the first cohort. The study aimed to test whether signatures of past pathogen exposure could be identified by cataloging public T cell receptors. Along with the approximately 650-subject first cohort, a separate validation cohort of 120 different subjects was used. To predict cytomegalovirus infection status, the study brought together high-throughput TCR immunosequencing, statistical association of individual TCRs with disease status, and machine learning. Study-wide conclusions, independent of this receptor: In a later analysis, TCRs clustered in the first cohort were found to also tend to co-occur in the approximately 120 validation repertoires, with approximately 94% of cluster scores above 0. A later analysis had no HLA typing for the validation cohort, so co-occurrence there was scored across all 110 or so repertoires. The study gave a list of around 170 TCR beta chains associated with cytomegalovirus. In vitro tests confirmed that three of the cytomegalovirus-associated TCR beta chains recognize cytomegalovirus antigens. The classifier was reported to diagnose cytomegalovirus status with high specificity and sensitivity in both the original and validation cohorts. Across donors, most TCR sequences were observed very rarely, whereas some public TCRs were present in many individuals. The authors suggested that the approach could potentially be extended to other disease states and immunological phenotypes.

Library prep was done by the immunoSEQ multiplex PCR assay. On the study's bioinformatics: A statistical classification framework was built for diagnosing cytomegalovirus status from the catalog of TCR beta chain sequences. This is the immuneACCESS table as TCRdb keeps it, with only in-frame sequences that have V and J called. A part of the clones is gone; compared with another copy, unresolved V genes explain less than half, and the rest is unexplained. The V and J calls and clone size were taken over from that table, and D and trimming were inferred from the DNA. In all, the sample holds about 67,000 clones, and 94% of those were seen once. Clones ranked in the top ten supply about 0.63% of the sample. As for this clone: It has no known antigen specificity. No quality values exist for individual bases; no much larger clone is one base distant.

The donors were included in the validation cohort of over a hundred subjects, a group kept apart from the approximately 690-subject first cohort. The junction shows trimming of 4 bases on V and 1 base on J, and the gene matches do not reach 3 bases of it. From its cysteine to its phenylalanine, the CDR3 spans 17 amino acids. Kept here is only the CDR3 DNA, which spans 51 bases and is read in frame from base 1. From the germline V gene, CDR1 is SGHAT and CDR2 is FQNNGV. The sample was PBMCs. Recombination connected TRBV11-2 to TRBJ2-3; TRBD2 matches 15 bases in the middle. The clonotype was recovered from a woman aged 18-29 years in good health and CMV-seronegative. The CDR3 reads CASSYGTSGGRTDTQYF. The sequenced DNA is TGTGCCAGCAGCTACGGGACTAGCGGGGGGCGCACAGATACGCAGTATTTT. Reference TRBV11-2 and TRBJ2-3 genes cover what lies past the CDR3, so the full variable domain is EAGVAQSPRYKIIEKRQSVAFWCNPISGHATLYWYQQILGQGPKLLIQFQNNGVVDDSQLPKDRFSAERLKGVDSTLKIQPAKLEDSAVYLCASSYGTSGGRTDTQYFGPGTRLTVL.